What follows are 14 T cell receptor beta chains derived from one specimen sequenced in a study of radiotherapy plus CTLA-4 blockade in lung cancer. Clones were read by immunoSEQ multiplex PCR, and TCRdb kept only the in-frame ones, dropping some. The table lists 85,000 to 90,000 clones, roughly 78% of them singletons. The source was peripheral blood, collected from a patient treated with radiotherapy plus ipilimumab. The receptor source for this set is a human donor with non-small cell lung cancer that progressed on radiotherapy plus ipilimumab.

This chain connects TRBV6-1 to TRBJ2-5; D is possibly TRBD1 (5 bases). Trimming removed 8 bases from V and 0 bases from J, with 10 bases in between. The CDR3 is 13 amino acids. In germline, CDR1 is MNHNS, CDR2 SASEGT. CDR3 nucleotides: TGTGCCAGCCTGACAGTCTACCAAGAGACCCAGTACTTC. Translated, it gives CASLTVYQETQYF.

V gene TRBV2 combines with J gene TRBJ2-5; 7 nucleotides align to TRBD1. The CDR3 spans 14 residues. With 6 bases clipped from V and 3 bases from J, the junction kept 7 bases outside the gene matches. The germline gives CDR1 SNHLY, CDR2 FYNNEI. The CDR3 region is CASSRGSLEETQYF. CDR3 bases: TGTGCCAGCAGCAGGGGGAGTCTGGAAGAGACCCAGTACTTC.

This sequence joins TRBV13 and TRBJ2-7; D remains ambiguous. The CDR3 has 15 amino acids. Germline assignment: CDR1 PRHDT and CDR2 FYEKMQ (reference sequence). With 0 bases removed from V and 5 bases from J, the gap between germline ends came to 14 bases. CDR3 in DNA: TGTGCCAGCAGCTTAGGGGGAATGACGGCGGACGAGCAGTACTTC. It yields the protein CASSLGGMTADEQYF.

The chain is built from TRBV7-9 and TRBJ2-3; D may be TRBD1 (6 bases). V shed 4 bases and J shed 6 bases, with 14 bases lying between them. The germline V gene encodes CDR1 SEHNR and CDR2 FQNEAQ (reference sequence). This CDR3 has 14 residues. CDR3 amino acids: CASSSARGSDTQYF. Here the CDR3 DNA reads TGTGCCAGCAGCTCCGCTAGGGGGAGTGATACGCAGTATTTT.

The V gene is TRBV5-4, the J gene TRBJ2-7; TRBD1 might be the D (6 bases). In germline, CDR1 is SGHNT, CDR2 YYREEE (reference sequence). This CDR3 region has 15 residues. Trimming cost V 0 bases and J 2 bases, with 12 bases left between them. CDR3 loop: CASSLATEGAYEQYF. DNA for the CDR3: TGTGCCAGCAGCTTGGCGACCGAGGGGGCCTACGAGCAGTACTTC. The full variable domain, rest sourced from reference TRBV5-4 and TRBJ2-7, is ETGVTQSPTHLIKTRGQQVTLRCSSQSGHNTVSWYQQALGQGPQFIFQYYREEENGRGNFPPRFSGLQFPNYSSELNVNALELDDSALYLCASSLATEGAYEQYFGPGTRLTVT.

This clone was recorded once. The chain carries TRBV2 and TRBJ2-2; no definite D call. V lost 7 bases and J 2 bases, leaving 11 bases between the germline ends. The V gene's germline CDR1 is SNHLY and CDR2 FYNNEI. There are 14 residues in the CDR3. In DNA, the CDR3 is TGTGCCAGCACCGCCCGAACTAACACCGGGGAGCTGTTTTTT. This codes for CASTARTNTGELFF.

This chain connects TRBV6-4 to TRBJ1-1; D is undetermined. The V and J ends lost 3 bases and 1 base respectively, with 6 bases between them. This CDR3 is built from 13 residues. CDR1 and CDR2 from the germline V gene are MRHNA and SNTAGT. The CDR3 is CASSEFRNTEAFF. The DNA of the CDR3 is TGTGCCAGCAGTGAATTTCGGAACACTGAAGCTTTCTTT.

The chain employs TRBV7-3 and TRBJ2-2; TRBD2 agrees at 7 bases. From germline, CDR1 is SGHTA and CDR2 FQGTGA. J gave up 4 bases and V 4 bases, and 0 bases lay outside the gene matches. This CDR3 has 13 residues. The CDR3 DNA sequence: TGTGCCAGCAGCTCTAGCGGCACCGGGGAGCTGTTTTTT. Protein product: CASSSSGTGELFF.

The chain joins TRBV9 to TRBJ1-5, with TRBD1 as a possible D gene (6 bases). The length of the CDR3 is 15 residues. Germline V gives CDR1 SGDLS, CDR2 YYNGEE. Trimming cost V 0 bases and J 4 bases, with 11 bases left between them. The CDR3 reads CASSVGGAPNQPQHF. In DNA, the CDR3 is TGTGCCAGCAGCGTAGGGGGGGCGCCTAATCAGCCCCAGCATTTT.

The V and J genes are TRBV11-2 and TRBJ1-1; D possibly corresponds to TRBD1 (5 bases). Trimming stripped 4 bases from V and 4 bases from J, with 13 bases between. The CDR3 consists of 14 residues. Germline CDR1 reads SGHAT; CDR2 reads FQNNGV. The CDR3 reads CASSSPRGGTEAFF. CDR3 sequence (DNA): TGTGCCAGCAGCTCTCCACGGGGGGGCACTGAAGCTTTCTTT.

The chain uses TRBV5-1 and TRBJ2-2; D is ambiguous. Germline CDR1 and CDR2: SGHRS and YFSETQ. V was pared by 3 bases and J by 10 bases, with 13 bases between. This CDR3 spans 13 amino acids. The CDR3: CASSWAARQELFF. The CDR3 bases are TGCGCCAGCAGCTGGGCAGCGCGGCAGGAGCTGTTTTTT.

The chain has TRBV19 and TRBJ2-7; possibly TRBD1 for D (6 bases). CDR1 and CDR2 (germline): LNHDA, SQIVND (reference sequence). The CDR3 runs to 17 residues. V was shortened by 4 bases and J by 0 bases, with 19 bases between the two germline ends. DNA for the CDR3: TGTGCCAGTAGTAGGACATCCGGGACACAAAGCTCCTACGAGCAGTACTTC. This sequence encodes CASSRTSGTQSSYEQYF.

This chain joins TRBV11-2 and TRBJ1-5, with a weak D call TRBD1 (5 bases). Trimming stripped 5 bases from V and 1 base from J, with 12 bases between. Per germline, CDR1 SGHAT and CDR2 FQNNGV. CDR3 size: 15 residues. CDR3 region: CASSRTGGSNQPQHF. The CDR3 nucleotides read TGTGCCAGCAGCCGAACGGGGGGGAGCAATCAGCCCCAGCATTTT.

The CDR3 sequence is CASSPGTSGTSEETQYF. In DNA, the CDR3 is TGTGCCAGCAGCCCAGGGACTAGCGGGACTTCGGAGGAGACCCAGTACTTC. This rearrangement joins TRBV13 to TRBJ2-5; the match to TRBD2 covers 13 bases. The CDR3 spans 17 residues. J gave up 5 bases and V 5 bases, and 11 bases lay outside the gene matches. CDR1 PRHDT and CDR2 FYEKMQ come from the germline V gene (reference sequence).